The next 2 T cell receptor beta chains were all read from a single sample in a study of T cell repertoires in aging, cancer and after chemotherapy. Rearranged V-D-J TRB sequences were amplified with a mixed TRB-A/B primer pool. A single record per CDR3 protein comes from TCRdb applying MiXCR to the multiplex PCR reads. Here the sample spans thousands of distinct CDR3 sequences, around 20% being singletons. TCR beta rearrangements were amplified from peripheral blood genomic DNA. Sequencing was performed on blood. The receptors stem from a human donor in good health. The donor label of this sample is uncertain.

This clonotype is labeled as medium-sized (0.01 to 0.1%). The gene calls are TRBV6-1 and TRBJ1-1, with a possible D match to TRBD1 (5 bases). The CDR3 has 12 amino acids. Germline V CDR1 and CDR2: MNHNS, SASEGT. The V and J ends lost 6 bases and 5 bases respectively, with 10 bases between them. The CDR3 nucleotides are TGTGCCAGCAGACCCGGGGGGACTGAAGCTTTCTTT. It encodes CASRPGGTEAFF.

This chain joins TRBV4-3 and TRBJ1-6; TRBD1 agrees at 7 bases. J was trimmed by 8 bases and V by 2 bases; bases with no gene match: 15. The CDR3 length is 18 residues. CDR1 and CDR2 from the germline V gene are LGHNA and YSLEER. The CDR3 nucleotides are TGCGCCAGCAGCCAATCCTTTTACAACAGGGGACGGGATTCACCCCTCCACTTT. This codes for CASSQSFYNRGRDSPLHF.